Below, 24 T cell receptor beta chains from the same sample are listed, as sequenced in a study of esophageal squamous cell carcinoma under preoperative chemotherapy. One entry per CDR3 protein, called by TCRdb with MiXCR from the PCR reads. The data show under 20,000 distinct CDR3 sequences, roughly 46% seen once. Time point noted: after preoperative PTX-NDP chemotherapy. This material was obtained from a patient given preoperative chemotherapy. The receptor set was obtained from a human donor with esophageal squamous cell carcinoma. The donor label of this sample is uncertain.

The V gene is TRBV6-1, the J gene TRBJ1-1; D unresolved. The germline gives CDR1 MNHNS, CDR2 SASEGT. V was trimmed by 5 bases and J by 0 bases, leaving 7 bases between them. This CDR3 region has 13 residues. CDR3 bases: TGTGCCAGCAGTCGAACGATGAACACTGAAGCTTTCTTT. It yields the protein CASSRTMNTEAFF.

In its sample, this clonotype was seen a few times. The V call is TRBV7-2, the J call TRBJ2-3, with 9 bases fitting TRBD2. The end of the DNA fits TRBJ2-1 better, so the J call may be wrong. The germline gives CDR1 SGHTA, CDR2 FQGNSA. The CDR3 runs 17 residues. The CDR3 region has the DNA TGTGCCAGCAGGATACTAGGTAGCGGGAGTATCGCAGATACGCAGTTCTTC. It translates to CASRILGSGSIADTQFF.

In its sample, this clonotype was seen a few times. J is TRBJ2-1 and V is TRBV7-2, with TRBD2 identical over 10 bases. The germline CDR1 and CDR2 sequences are SGHTA and FQGNSA. V lost 0 bases, J lost 7 bases, and 3 bases stayed unmatched. This CDR3 has 15 amino acids. CDR3 nucleotides: TGTGCCAGCAGCTTAGCAGCGGGAGGGTCGAATGAGCAGTTCTTC. Its translation: CASSLAAGGSNEQFF.

This clonotype occurred once. The chain recombines TRBV11-3 with TRBJ2-1; 9 bases are shared with TRBD1. The DNA matches TRBJ2-7 better at its end, which makes the J call doubtful. The CDR3 covers 14 residues. CDR1 and CDR2 (germline): SGHNT, YENEEA. CDR3 sequence (DNA): TGTGCCAGCAGCTTCCGGGACAGGGCTTCCGAGCAGTACTTC. Its protein is CASSFRDRASEQYF.

This clonotype was observed a few times. J is TRBJ2-3 and V is TRBV12-3 or TRBV12-4, with 7 bases lining up with TRBD2. The CDR3 extends over 14 amino acids. V gave up 7 bases and J gave up 2 bases; unmatched junction bases: 6. CDR3 DNA sequence: TGTGCCAGCACCTTAGCGGGTGTCACAGATACGCAGTATTTT. Its protein product is CASTLAGVTDTQYF.

The J gene is TRBJ2-3, the V gene TRBV6-1; TRBD2 agrees at 7 bases. CDR1 and CDR2 (germline): MNHNS, SASEGT. The CDR3 loop spans 15 amino acids. Trimming cost V 6 bases and J 5 bases; bases outside gene matches: 11. The CDR3 spells CASSPGLGGIDTQYF. CDR3 bases: TGTGCCAGCAGCCCCGGACTAGGAGGGATAGATACGCAGTATTTT.

The table lists this clonotype with a few counts. The chain uses TRBV12-3 or TRBV12-4 and TRBJ2-3; 9 nucleotides align to TRBD2. The CDR3 runs 16 residues. The V and J ends lost 3 bases and 6 bases, in that order; junction bases with no gene match: 10. CDR3 DNA sequence: TGTGCCAGCAGTTTTGCACAGCTAGCGGGATGGGATACGCAGTATTTT. Translating it yields CASSFAQLAGWDTQYF.

This clonotype was detected once. An end of the junction differs from the germline gene, which may be a read error. V usage is TRBV7-2 and J usage is TRBJ2-3; D may be TRBD1 or TRBD2 (5 bases each). The DNA end favors TRBJ2-4, so the J call may be wrong. Germline lookup yields CDR1 SGHTA and CDR2 FQGNSA. The CDR3 runs to 16 residues. The CDR3 spells CASSASGRWGTDTQYF. The CDR3 DNA reads TGTGCGAGCAGCGCATCGGGGCGGTGGGGCACAGATACTCAGTACTTC.

V gene TRBV30 combines with J gene TRBJ2-6, with TRBD1 matching over 9 bases. The V segment lost 0 bases and the J segment 1 base; nucleotides outside the gene matches: 7. Germline V lookup: CDR1 GTSNPN, CDR2 SVGIG (reference sequence). The CDR3 is made up of 18 amino acids. The CDR3 is CAWSVWGQGTSGANVLTF. In nucleotides, the CDR3 is TGTGCCTGGAGTGTTTGGGGACAGGGCACATCTGGGGCCAACGTCCTGACTTTC.

The table lists this clonotype with many counts. This chain connects TRBV27 to TRBJ2-7; 9 bases agree with TRBD1. The CDR3 contains 13 residues. Germline V gene lookup returns CDR1 MNHEY and CDR2 SMNVEV (reference sequence). The V gene end was trimmed by 6 bases and the J gene end by 3 bases; junction bases not matched to a gene: 3. CDR3 nucleotides: TGTGCCAGCAGCACAGGGGGCGGCTACGAGCAGTACTTC. Protein sequence: CASSTGGGYEQYF.

For this clonotype: An end of the junction differs from the germline gene, which may be a read error. CDR3: CPSRWAFQDAQYF. As DNA, the CDR3 is TGTCCCAGCAGGTGGGCCTTTCAAGACGCCCAGTACTTC. The chain uses TRBV7-9 and TRBJ2-5; D is ambiguous. The CDR3 loop spans 13 amino acids. Germline-derived CDR1 and CDR2 are SEHNR and FQNEAQ (reference sequence).

V usage is TRBV7-6 and J usage is TRBJ1-4; 11 bases map to TRBD1. From germline, CDR1 is SGHVS and CDR2 FNYEAQ. This CDR3 has 16 residues. With V trimmed by 0 bases and J by 6 bases, 3 bases remained unmatched. The CDR3 DNA follows: TGTGCCAGCAGCTTAGCCGGGACAGGGGGGTATGAAAAACTGTTTTTT. Amino acid sequence: CASSLAGTGGYEKLFF.

The CDR3 region is CASSQEIRLGLVRGEQFF. DNA for the CDR3: TGTGCCAGCAGCCAAGAGATAAGATTGGGACTAGTTCGTGGTGAGCAGTTCTTC. V and J are TRBV14 and TRBJ2-1; 8 nucleotides line up with TRBD2. V lost 0 bases, J lost 9 bases, and 16 bases stayed unmatched. Germline-derived CDR1 and CDR2 are SGHDN and FVKESK. The CDR3 runs to 18 residues.

J is TRBJ2-3 and V is TRBV12-3 or TRBV12-4, with D tentatively TRBD1 or TRBD2 (5 bases each). The J call may be in error: the DNA end matches TRBJ2-7 better. This CDR3 comprises 15 residues. The CDR3 sequence is CASSSRQGAEDTQYF. CDR3 DNA: TGTGCCAGCAGTTCGCGGCAGGGCGCGGAGGACACGCAGTACTTC.

Remarks on this clonotype: The junction differs from germline at one of its ends, possibly a read error. The chain uses TRBV7-3 and TRBJ2-5; the D gene is possibly TRBD2 (5 bases). Germline V gene data show CDR1 as SGHTA and CDR2 as FQGTGA. The CDR3 is 14 residues long. The CDR3 region is CAGRGSRRKETQYF. The CDR3 DNA follows: TGTGCCGGCAGAGGGAGCCGCCGCAAAGAGACCCAGTATTTC.

This clonotype came up a few times. The chain couples TRBV27 to TRBJ2-7, with D perhaps matching TRBD2 (6 bases). Deletions cut 0 bases from V and 1 base from J, with 25 bases between. The CDR3 runs to 20 residues. CDR1 and CDR2 (germline): MNHEY, SMNVEV (reference sequence). The CDR3 protein is CASSLSSLGSGPSFSYEQYF. DNA for the CDR3: TGTGCCAGCAGTTTATCGAGTTTGGGGAGCGGGCCGAGTTTTTCCTACGAGCAGTACTTC.

This clonotype was found once. The rearrangement links TRBV7-8 to TRBJ2-4, with D perhaps matching TRBD2 (6 bases). The V and J ends lost 5 bases and 8 bases respectively, with 19 bases between them. This CDR3 is built from 15 residues. The germline gives CDR1 SGHVS, CDR2 FQNEAQ. Here the CDR3 DNA reads TGTGCCAGCAGCCCCGTGACTAGAGGCGAAGACATTCAGTACTTC. Translated: CASSPVTRGEDIQYF.

V is TRBV11-2 and J is TRBJ1-2; 8 bases line up with TRBD1. V lost 2 bases and J lost 5; bases outside the gene matches: 4. Per germline, CDR1 SGHAT and CDR2 FQNNGV. The length of the CDR3 is 14 residues. CDR3 sequence: CASSLQGAGYGYTF. CDR3 coding DNA: TGTGCCAGCAGCTTACAGGGGGCAGGGTATGGCTACACCTTC.

Many counts were recorded for this clonotype. CDR3 sequence reads: CATSEGGLGQLFF. For the CDR3, the DNA is TGTGCCACCAGTGAGGGGGGACTAGGACAACTGTTTTTT. This chain joins TRBV24-1 and TRBJ2-2; 8 nucleotides agree with TRBD2. The J segment lost 14 bases and the V segment lost 4 bases, leaving 8 bases of the junction unmatched. The CDR3 is 13 residues long. Per germline, CDR1 KGHDR and CDR2 SFDVKD.

Details on this clonotype: Germline is not matched at one junction end, which may reflect a read error. The V call is TRBV7-6, the J call TRBJ1-4, with D perhaps TRBD1 (5 bases). CDR3 length: 14 residues. Per the germline V gene, CDR1 is SGHVS and CDR2 is FNYEAQ. CDR3 protein: CASSIQDGSEKLHF. DNA of the CDR3: TGTGCCAGCAGCATACAGGACGGTAGTGAAAAACTGCATTTT.

The rearrangement uses TRBV12-3 or TRBV12-4 and TRBJ2-2, with a weak D call TRBD1 (6 bases). With 5 bases removed from V and 13 bases from J, the gap between germline ends came to 20 bases. CDR3 length equals 14 residues. The CDR3 sequence: CASSVTGLAGTLFF. Written as DNA, the CDR3 is TGTGCCAGCAGTGTCACAGGGTTGGCCGGGACGCTGTTTTTT.

This clonotype was observed at least ten times. V usage is TRBV7-8 and J usage is TRBJ2-7, with 7 bases identical to TRBD1. Germline V lookup: CDR1 SGHVS, CDR2 FQNEAQ. The junction had 11 bases not matched to a gene; V was cut back by 5 bases and J by 4 bases. CDR3 size: 15 residues. CDR3 protein: CASSHRDSLWYEQYF. DNA for the CDR3: TGTGCCAGCAGCCACCGGGACAGCCTATGGTACGAGCAGTACTTC.

The chain carries TRBV7-9 and TRBJ2-1; 12 bases fit TRBD2. The CDR3 totals 14 residues. V lost 6 bases, J lost 5 bases, and 2 bases stayed unmatched. Germline CDR1 SEHNR, CDR2 FQNEAQ (reference sequence). In DNA form, the CDR3 reads TGTGCCAGCAGAGGACTAGCGGGAAACAATGAGCAGTTCTTC. This gives the protein CASRGLAGNNEQFF.

The V call is TRBV5-1, the J call TRBJ2-3, with 14 bases matching TRBD2. The germline V gene has CDR1 SGHRS and CDR2 YFSETQ. This CDR3 has 18 residues. The junction had 10 bases not matched to a gene; V was cut back by 4 bases and J by 3 bases. The CDR3 coding sequence is TGCGCCAGCAGCACCCAGGCCGGGACTAGCGGGAGTACAGATACGCAGTATTTT. Translated, it gives CASSTQAGTSGSTDTQYF.